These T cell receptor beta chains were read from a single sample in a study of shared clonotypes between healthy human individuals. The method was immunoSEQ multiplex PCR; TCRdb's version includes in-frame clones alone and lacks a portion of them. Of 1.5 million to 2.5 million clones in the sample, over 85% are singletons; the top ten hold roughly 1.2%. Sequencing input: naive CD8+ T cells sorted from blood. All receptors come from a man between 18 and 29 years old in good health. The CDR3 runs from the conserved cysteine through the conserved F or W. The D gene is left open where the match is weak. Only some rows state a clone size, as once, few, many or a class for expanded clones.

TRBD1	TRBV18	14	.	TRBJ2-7	CASSSTGGSDEQYF	TGTGCCAGCTCATCCACAGGGGGCAGCGACGAGCAGTACTTC
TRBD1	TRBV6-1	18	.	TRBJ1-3	CASSEWDSRISSGNTIYF	TGTGCCAGCAGTGAATGGGACAGTAGAATAAGTTCTGGAAACACCATATATTTT
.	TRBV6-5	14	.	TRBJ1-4	CASSYSSTNEKLFF	TGTGCCAGCAGTTACTCATCAACTAATGAAAAACTGTTTTTT
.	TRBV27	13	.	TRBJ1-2	CASSLGGMSGYTF	TGTGCCAGCAGTTTGGGGGGGATGAGTGGCTACACCTTC
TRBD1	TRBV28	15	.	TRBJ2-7	CASSLFRDRPYEQYF	TGTGCCAGCAGCCTCTTCCGGGACAGACCCTACGAGCAGTACTTC
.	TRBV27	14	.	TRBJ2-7	CASSLAKSSYEQYF	TGTGCCAGCAGTTTAGCCAAGAGCTCCTACGAGCAGTACTTC
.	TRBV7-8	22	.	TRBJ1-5	CASSLGYYEGHRREDSNQPQHF	TGTGCCAGCAGCTTAGGTTATTATGAGGGACACCGTCGGGAGGATAGCAATCAGCCCCAGCATTTT
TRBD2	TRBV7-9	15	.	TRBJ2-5	CASSLRGLAAETQYF	TGTGCCAGCAGCTTAAGGGGACTAGCGGCGGAGACCCAGTACTTC
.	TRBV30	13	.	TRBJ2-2	CAWSATQPGELFF	TGTGCCTGGAGTGCAACCCAGCCCGGGGAGCTGTTTTTT
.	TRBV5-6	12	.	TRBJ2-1	CASSLVAHEQFF	TGTGCCAGCAGCTTGGTGGCCCATGAGCAGTTCTTC
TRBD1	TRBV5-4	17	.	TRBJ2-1	CASSLGAGTGAYNEQFF	TGTGCCAGCAGCTTGGGGGCCGGGACAGGGGCCTACAATGAGCAGTTCTTC
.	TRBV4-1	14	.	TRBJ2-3	CASSLITGTDTQYF	TGCGCCAGCAGCCTAATAACGGGTACAGATACGCAGTATTTT
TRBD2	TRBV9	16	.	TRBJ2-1	CASSASGGAGYNEQFF	TGTGCCAGCAGCGCTAGCGGGGGCGCGGGCTACAATGAGCAGTTCTTC
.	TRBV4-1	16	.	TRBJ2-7	CASSQDWEGADYEQYF	TGCGCCAGCAGCCAAGATTGGGAGGGGGCGGATTACGAGCAGTACTTC
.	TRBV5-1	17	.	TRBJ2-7	CASSLGLVAAALDEQYF	TGCGCCAGCAGCTTGGGCCTAGTGGCAGCTGCTTTGGACGAGCAGTACTTC
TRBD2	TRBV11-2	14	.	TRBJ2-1	CASSSLAGNNEQFF	TGTGCCAGCAGCTCTCTAGCGGGGAACAATGAGCAGTTCTTC
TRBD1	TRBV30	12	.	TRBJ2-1	CASDRGNNEQFF	TGTGCCTCGGACAGGGGGAACAATGAGCAGTTCTTC
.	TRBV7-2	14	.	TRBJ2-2	CASSPGLYTGELFF	TGTGCCAGCAGCCCGGGACTTTACACCGGGGAGCTGTTTTTT
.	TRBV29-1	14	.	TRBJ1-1	CSADESMGRTEAFF	TGCAGCGCTGATGAGAGTATGGGCCGGACTGAAGCTTTCTTT
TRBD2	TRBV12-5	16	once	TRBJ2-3	CASGLGLAGFTDTQYF	TGTGCTAGTGGTCTCGGACTAGCGGGTTTCACAGATACGCAGTATTTT
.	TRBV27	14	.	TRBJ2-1	CASSFDWRDGEQFF	TGTGCCAGCAGTTTCGATTGGCGGGACGGTGAGCAGTTCTTC
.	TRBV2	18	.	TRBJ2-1	CASSESHPGTDSYNEQFF	TGTGCCAGCAGTGAATCGCACCCCGGGACGGACTCCTACAATGAGCAGTTCTTC
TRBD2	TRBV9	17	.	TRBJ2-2	CASSHPGGVANTGELFF	TGTGCCAGCAGCCACCCCGGGGGGGTAGCGAACACCGGGGAGCTGTTTTTT
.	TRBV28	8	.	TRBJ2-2	CAAGELFF	TGTGCTGCCGGGGAGCTGTTTTTT
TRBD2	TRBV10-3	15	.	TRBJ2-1	CAIREREGPHNEQFF	TGTGCCATCAGGGAGCGGGAGGGCCCCCACAATGAGCAGTTCTTC
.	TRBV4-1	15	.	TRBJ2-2	CASSQFPESVGELFF	TGCGCCAGCAGCCAATTCCCGGAGTCGGTCGGGGAGCTGTTTTTT
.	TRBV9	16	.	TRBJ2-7	CASSVGSGTQQYEQYF	TGTGCCAGCAGCGTAGGATCCGGGACTCAGCAGTACGAGCAGTACTTC
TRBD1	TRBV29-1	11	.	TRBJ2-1	CSAIQGTEQFF	TGCAGCGCCATACAGGGGACTGAGCAGTTCTTC
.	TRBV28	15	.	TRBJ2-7	CASNLGIGKSYEQYF	TGTGCCAGCAACCTAGGAATCGGAAAGTCTTACGAGCAGTACTTC
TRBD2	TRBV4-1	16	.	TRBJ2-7	CASSQESGRMAGEQYF	TGCGCCAGCAGCCAGGAAAGCGGGAGGATGGCTGGCGAGCAGTACTTC
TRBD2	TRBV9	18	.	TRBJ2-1	CASSVDPPATSGANEQFF	TGTGCCAGCAGCGTCGACCCCCCGGCAACTAGCGGGGCAAATGAGCAGTTCTTC
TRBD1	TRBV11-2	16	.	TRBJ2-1	CASSPGQGIFYNEQFF	TGTGCCAGCAGCCCCGGACAGGGGATATTCTACAATGAGCAGTTCTTC
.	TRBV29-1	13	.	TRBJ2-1	CSVAFQAGNEQFF	TGCAGCGTTGCATTTCAGGCGGGGAATGAGCAGTTCTTC